The 32 T cell receptor beta chains in this list originate from one sample, sequenced in a study of beta chain features in type 1 diabetes. The investigators reverse transcribed all of the isolated RNA, so they sequenced expressed TCRB transcripts. Clones were read by immunoSEQ multiplex PCR, and TCRdb kept only the in-frame ones, dropping some. The data show around 500,000 clones, about 32% seen once. The source material was naive CD4+ T cells from blood. These receptors came from a man aged 18 to 30 in good health.

The chain employs TRBV5-1 and TRBJ2-5; tentatively, D is TRBD2 (6 bases). Germline V gene lookup returns CDR1 SGHRS and CDR2 YFSETQ. V lost 1 base to trimming and J lost 1 base, with 14 bases between them. This CDR3 is built from 16 residues. The CDR3 loop reads CASSLSGSGLQETQYF. CDR3 coding DNA: TGCGCCAGCAGCTTGTCCGGGAGCGGACTCCAAGAGACCCAGTACTTC.

Only a few counts were recorded for this clone. This sequence joins TRBV30 and TRBJ2-1; tentatively, D is TRBD1 or TRBD2 (6 bases each). Trimming cost V 0 bases and J 10 bases, with 13 bases left between them. Germline CDR1 GTSNPN, CDR2 SVGIG (reference sequence). The CDR3 spans 13 residues. This CDR3 is CAWSVNLGGEQFF. For the CDR3, the DNA is TGTGCCTGGAGTGTAAATCTGGGGGGCGAGCAGTTCTTC.

This clone has more than one count but fewer than ten. The V and J genes are TRBV5-1 and TRBJ2-5, with TRBD2 matching 8 bases. The CDR3 is 15 amino acids. V was pared by 0 bases and J by 4 bases, with 5 bases of the junction left unmatched. CDR1 is SGHRS and CDR2 is YFSETQ in the germline V gene. The CDR3: CASSLDSGGPETQYF. The CDR3 DNA reads as TGCGCCAGCAGCTTGGATTCGGGAGGGCCAGAGACCCAGTACTTC.

Worth noting for this clone: Other DNA sequences in this specimen translate into the identical CDR3. V is TRBV30 and J is TRBJ1-1, with D uncertain. The CDR3 consists of 12 residues. Germline loops: CDR1 GTSNPN, CDR2 SVGIG (reference sequence). The germline V and J ends were trimmed by 3 bases and 1 base, with 6 bases remaining between them. The CDR3 reads CAWSGTNTEAFF. CDR3 sequence (DNA): TGTGCCTGGAGCGGCACGAACACTGAAGCTTTCTTT.

V usage is TRBV4-2 and J usage is TRBJ1-1; D unresolved. V was trimmed by 1 base and J by 1 base, leaving 10 bases between them. This CDR3 has 15 residues. From germline, CDR1 is LGHNA and CDR2 YNFKEQ. CDR3 residues: CASSQVGGSNTEAFF. CDR3 nucleotides: TGTGCCAGCAGCCAAGTAGGAGGCTCGAACACTGAAGCTTTCTTT.

This clone has a handful of counts. The chain employs TRBV4-1 and TRBJ2-1; 7 bases map to TRBD2. The CDR3 covers 13 residues. Germline trimming cut 4 bases from V and 7 bases from J; bases unmatched to any gene: 4. Germline V CDR1 and CDR2: MGHRA, YSYEKL. CDR3 nucleotide sequence: TGCGCCAGCAGCCCCAACGGGGGGAATGAGCAGTTCTTC. Translation: CASSPNGGNEQFF.

This clone was seen only a few times. CDR3 in DNA: TGTGCCAGCAGTTACCCCCTGGCGTCAGAAGAGACCCAGTACTTC. Translated, it gives CASSYPLASEETQYF. The chain uses TRBV6-6 and TRBJ2-5; D gene unclear. V was trimmed by 2 bases and J by 3 bases, leaving 13 bases between them. The CDR3 spans 15 residues. Germline assignment: CDR1 MNHNY and CDR2 SVGAGI (reference sequence).

The chain links TRBV30 to TRBJ1-1, with D unclear. Trimming took off 0 bases at V and 8 bases at J, with 16 bases between the two ends. Germline CDR1 GTSNPN, CDR2 SVGIG (reference sequence). The CDR3 sequence is 14 residues long. CDR3 sequence: CAWSVRRVPPEAFF. The DNA of the CDR3 is TGTGCCTGGAGTGTCCGACGCGTCCCCCCGGAAGCTTTCTTT.

This clone was picked up a small number of times. The V call is TRBV18, the J call TRBJ2-2; 7 bases fit TRBD1. There are 15 residues in the CDR3. J lost 5 bases, V lost 3 bases, and 6 bases had no gene match. CDR1 is KGHSH and CDR2 is LQKENI in the germline V gene. The CDR3 is CASSPTLQGTGELFF. The DNA for the CDR3 is TGTGCCAGCTCACCTACACTACAGGGGACCGGGGAGCTGTTTTTT. Combining the CDR3 with reference TRBV18 and TRBJ2-2 gives the whole variable domain NAGVMQNPRHLVRRRGQEARLRCSPMKGHSHVYWYRQLPEEGLKFMVYLQKENIIDESGMPKERFSAEFPKEGPSILRIQQVVRGDSAAYFCASSPTLQGTGELFFGEGSRLTVL.

There are a few counts of this clone. V gene TRBV28 combines with J gene TRBJ2-7; 7 nucleotides agree with TRBD2. The germline CDR1 and CDR2 sequences are MDHEN and SYDVKM. The ends lost 2 bases at V and 7 bases at J; junction bases unmatched: 5. This CDR3 is built from 13 residues. CDR3 loop: CASSLAPGGEQYF. CDR3 sequence (DNA): TGTGCCAGCAGTTTAGCACCGGGGGGTGAGCAGTACTTC.

Notes on this clone: This specimen includes other DNA sequences encoding the same CDR3. The chain carries TRBV6-5 and TRBJ2-6; D possibly corresponds to TRBD1 (6 bases). V dropped 6 bases and J dropped 0 bases, with 9 bases sitting between them. This CDR3 region has 15 residues. Per germline, CDR1 MNHEY and CDR2 SVGAGI. CDR3 coding DNA: TGTGCCAGCAGCAGACAGGTCTCTGGGGCCAACGTCCTGACTTTC. Translation gives CASSRQVSGANVLTF.

V and J are TRBV29-1 and TRBJ1-1; maybe TRBD1 (5 bases). The CDR3 extends over 14 amino acids. Trimming removed 1 base at V and 8 bases at J, with 17 bases between. Per the germline V gene, CDR1 is SQVTM and CDR2 is ANQGSEA. The CDR3 sequence: CSVEGTGRGGEAFF. The CDR3, as DNA: TGCAGCGTTGAAGGAACGGGTAGGGGTGGGGAAGCTTTCTTT.

CDR3 nucleotide sequence: TGTGCCAGCAGGCCCGCTGGTACCACAGATACGCAGTATTTT. Amino acids: CASRPAGTTDTQYF. This chain uses TRBV7-2 with TRBJ2-3; no clear D gene. The CDR3 contains 14 residues. Germline CDR1 SGHTA, CDR2 FQGNSA. The V end was cut by 6 bases, the J end by 2 bases, with 12 bases between.

This clone was seen more than once but under ten times. This chain joins TRBV5-1 and TRBJ2-5; tentatively, D is TRBD1 (5 bases). Trimming cost V 6 bases and J 2 bases, with 8 bases left between them. CDR1 and CDR2 (germline): SGHRS, YFSETQ. The CDR3 runs 12 residues. This CDR3 reads CASTQGQETQYF. The CDR3 DNA sequence: TGCGCCAGCACTCAGGGTCAAGAGACCCAGTACTTC. The full variable domain, rest sourced from reference TRBV5-1 and TRBJ2-5, is KAGVTQTPRYLIKTRGQQVTLSCSPISGHRSVSWYQQTPGQGLQFLFEYFSETQRNKGNFPGRFSGRQFSNSRSEMNVSTLELGDSALYLCASTQGQETQYFGPGTRLLVL.

This clone was picked up a small number of times. The same CDR3 arises from other DNA sequences in this sample as well. As DNA, the CDR3 is TGTGCCAGCAGTAGGGACTACCACAATGAGCAGTTCTTC. This encodes CASSRDYHNEQFF. V and J are TRBV5-4 and TRBJ2-1; TRBD2 agrees at 7 bases. Trimming at V came to 5 bases and at J to 5 bases, leaving 4 bases not matched to a gene. This CDR3 spans 13 amino acids. CDR1 and CDR2 (germline): SGHNT, YYREEE (reference sequence).

This chain joins TRBV9 and TRBJ2-1, with 15 bases fitting TRBD2. Trimming took 3 bases from V and 4 from J; bases not matched to a gene: 5. CDR3 length: 17 amino acids. Germline V lookup: CDR1 SGDLS, CDR2 YYNGEE. Here the CDR3 DNA reads TGTGCCAGCAGCGCCCGGACTAGCGGGAGGGTGTACAATGAGCAGTTCTTC. The encoded protein is CASSARTSGRVYNEQFF.

This clone turned up a few times. The chain is built from TRBV11-3 and TRBJ2-5; no reliable D call. The CDR3 has 12 residues. In germline, CDR1 is SGHNT, CDR2 YENEEA. V was shortened by 5 bases and J by 1 base, with 5 bases between the two germline ends. The CDR3 DNA sequence: TGTGCCAGCAGCGCAGGCCAAGAGACCCAGTACTTC. Amino acid sequence: CASSAGQETQYF.

This clone has only a few counts. CDR3 in DNA: TGTGCCTGGAGTGTACAGGGGACAGGGGTACTTACTGAAGCTTTCTTT. Amino acids: CAWSVQGTGVLTEAFF. This chain links TRBV30 with TRBJ1-1, with 10 bases that match TRBD1. The CDR3 has 16 residues. The germline gives CDR1 GTSNPN, CDR2 SVGIG (reference sequence). Trimming took 0 bases from V and 5 from J; bases not matched to a gene: 9.

This clone was seen a few times. The rearrangement joins TRBV10-3 to TRBJ2-1; 7 bases align to TRBD2. The CDR3 runs to 16 residues. CDR1 ENHRY and CDR2 SYGVKD come from the germline V gene. Trimming removed 0 bases from V and 0 bases from J; junction bases left unmatched: 2. CDR3 sequence reads: CAISESRGSSYNEQFF. DNA of the CDR3: TGTGCCATCAGTGAGTCGCGGGGGAGCTCCTACAATGAGCAGTTCTTC.

This clone came up a few times. V is TRBV11-2 and J is TRBJ2-1, with 7 bases that match TRBD2. This CDR3 spans 14 amino acids. Per the germline V gene, CDR1 is SGHAT and CDR2 is FQNNGV. V dropped 4 bases and J dropped 11; count of bases not matched to a gene: 11. CDR3 coding DNA: TGTGCCAGCAGCTCAATCAGACTAGCATGGCAGCAGTTCTTC. Residues: CASSSIRLAWQQFF.

The chain recombines TRBV25-1 with TRBJ2-1; TRBD2 matches 11 bases. The CDR3 runs to 15 residues. V was pared by 4 bases and J by 4 bases, with 3 bases of the junction left unmatched. Germline loops: CDR1 MGHDK, CDR2 SYGVNS. CDR3 loop: CASSGLAGGYNEQFF. As DNA, the CDR3 is TGTGCCAGCAGTGGGCTAGCGGGGGGATACAATGAGCAGTTCTTC.

The J gene is TRBJ2-3, the V gene TRBV2; 12 positions agree with TRBD2. CDR1 and CDR2 (germline): SNHLY, FYNNEI. The CDR3 has 16 amino acids. V trimming: 6 bases; J trimming: 5 bases; junction bases outside the gene matches: 9. Here the CDR3 DNA reads TGTGCCAGCAGCCCTACTAGCGGGAGGATTGGAGATACGCAGTATTTT. Amino acids: CASSPTSGRIGDTQYF.

This chain uses TRBV7-3 with TRBJ1-2, with a tentative D call TRBD1 (6 bases). Germline V lookup: CDR1 SGHTA, CDR2 FQGTGA. The CDR3 loop spans 15 amino acids. The germline V and J ends were trimmed by 5 bases and 8 bases, with 21 bases remaining between them. The CDR3 region has the DNA TGTGCCAGCAGCCCAACGTCATCACAGGGAGGAGGCTACACCTTC. This encodes CASSPTSSQGGGYTF.

V and J are TRBV10-3 and TRBJ2-1, with a weak D call TRBD1 (6 bases). The CDR3 consists of 11 residues. Germline V gene sequence: CDR1 ENHRY, CDR2 SYGVKD. V was cut by 10 bases and J by 6 bases, with 10 bases left in between. The CDR3 DNA follows: TGTGCCACTAAAGGGGGCAATGAGCAGTTCTTC. Protein product: CATKGGNEQFF.

This clone showed up just a few times. This chain joins TRBV27 and TRBJ2-7; D may be TRBD2 (5 bases). Between the trimmed V and J ends, which lost 0 bases and 2 bases, there was a span of 14 bases. The CDR3 sequence is 16 residues long. The germline CDR1 and CDR2 sequences are MNHEY and SMNVEV (reference sequence). For the CDR3, the DNA is TGTGCCAGCAGTTTATCAGCGGCCCCGGTAGCCTACGAGCAGTACTTC. Encoded protein: CASSLSAAPVAYEQYF.

The V and J genes are TRBV7-7 and TRBJ2-2; 9 bases map to TRBD1. The V gene end was trimmed by 11 bases and the J gene end by 3 bases; junction bases not matched to a gene: 1. Germline CDR1 is SSHAT and CDR2 is FNYEAQ (reference sequence). The CDR3 is 12 amino acids. The CDR3 DNA reads TGTGCCCGACAGGGGGACACCGGGGAGCTGTTTTTT. Translated, it gives CARQGDTGELFF.

This clone has just a few counts. The rearrangement links TRBV30 to TRBJ1-2; D is unclear. The CDR3 sequence is 12 residues long. Trimming removed 3 bases at V and 4 bases at J, with 9 bases between. Germline CDR1 reads GTSNPN; CDR2 reads SVGIG (reference sequence). CDR3 nucleotide sequence: TGTGCCTGGAGCCTGACCGTCTATGGCTACACCTTC. Translating it yields CAWSLTVYGYTF.

The J gene is TRBJ1-2, the V gene TRBV5-6, with D possibly matching TRBD1 (5 bases). The ends were cut back, 0 bases at V and 9 bases at J, with 12 bases in the middle. Germline lookup yields CDR1 SGHDT and CDR2 YYEEEE. This CDR3 spans 13 amino acids. For the CDR3, the DNA is TGTGCCAGCAGCTTGGAATCAGGGACGAGCTACACCTTC. This gives the protein CASSLESGTSYTF.

This clone has more than one count but fewer than ten. This sequence joins TRBV13 and TRBJ2-7, with 7 bases lining up with TRBD2. Germline trimming cut 0 bases from V and 3 bases from J; bases unmatched to any gene: 5. From germline, CDR1 is PRHDT and CDR2 FYEKMQ (reference sequence). This CDR3 is 15 amino acids long. CDR3 sequence: CASSLGLQRGYEQYF. The CDR3 DNA sequence: TGTGCCAGCAGCTTAGGTCTACAGCGGGGCTACGAGCAGTACTTC. Variable domain in full (rest from reference TRBV13 and TRBJ2-7): AAGVIQSPRHLIKEKRETATLKCYPIPRHDTVYWYQQGPGQDPQFLISFYEKMQSDKGSIPDRFSAQQFSDYHSELNMSSLELGDSALYFCASSLGLQRGYEQYFGPGTRLTVT.

The gene calls are TRBV4-3 and TRBJ2-3, with D perhaps matching TRBD1 or TRBD2 (5 bases each). V was trimmed by 0 bases and J by 5 bases, leaving 9 bases between them. CDR3 length: 14 amino acids. Germline assignment: CDR1 LGHNA and CDR2 YSLEER. The CDR3: CASSQDRGGDTQYF. CDR3 in DNA: TGCGCCAGCAGCCAAGATCGGGGCGGAGATACGCAGTATTTT.

The chain carries TRBV9 and TRBJ2-3; D unresolved. The CDR3 runs to 17 residues. With 0 bases removed from V and 1 base from J, the gap between germline ends came to 15 bases. CDR1 and CDR2 from the germline V gene are SGDLS and YYNGEE. CDR3 DNA: TGTGCCAGCAGCGTAGAGGCCATTTCGGAAGGCACAGATACGCAGTATTTT. As protein: CASSVEAISEGTDTQYF.

This clone was found a few times. V usage is TRBV5-1 and J usage is TRBJ2-6; D is ambiguous. Trimming left V 0 bases short and J 0 bases short, with 13 bases between. Germline V CDR1 and CDR2: SGHRS, YFSETQ. This CDR3 has 18 residues. The CDR3 region is CASSLDRWRISGANVLTF. The DNA of the CDR3 is TGCGCCAGCAGCTTGGATAGGTGGCGGATCTCTGGGGCCAACGTCCTGACTTTC. The whole variable domain, filled in from reference TRBV5-1 and TRBJ2-6, reads KAGVTQTPRYLIKTRGQQVTLSCSPISGHRSVSWYQQTPGQGLQFLFEYFSETQRNKGNFPGRFSGRQFSNSRSEMNVSTLELGDSALYLCASSLDRWRISGANVLTFGAGSRLTVL.